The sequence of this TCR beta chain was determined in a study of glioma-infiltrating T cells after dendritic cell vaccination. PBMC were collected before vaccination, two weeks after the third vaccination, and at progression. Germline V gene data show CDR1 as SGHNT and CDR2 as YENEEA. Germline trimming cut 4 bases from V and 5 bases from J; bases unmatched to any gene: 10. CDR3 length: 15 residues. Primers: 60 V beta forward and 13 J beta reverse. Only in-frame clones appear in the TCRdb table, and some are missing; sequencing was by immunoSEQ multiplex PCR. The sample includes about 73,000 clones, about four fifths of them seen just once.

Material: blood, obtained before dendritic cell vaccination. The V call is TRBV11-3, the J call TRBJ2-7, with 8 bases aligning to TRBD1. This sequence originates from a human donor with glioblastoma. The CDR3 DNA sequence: TGTGCCAGCAGCTACGGACAGGGCCTCGGGGACGAGCAGTACTTC. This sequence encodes CASSYGQGLGDEQYF.